A selection of T cell receptor beta chains follows, all from one sample in a study of T cells in Graves' hyperthyroidism and ophthalmopathy. TCRdb re-called the multiplex PCR reads through MiXCR, storing one row per CDR3 protein. The sample contains about 250,000 distinct CDR3 sequences, roughly 15% of which appear only once. What was sequenced was blood. The source of these receptors is a woman aged 50 to 60 with Graves' hyperthyroidism that later progressed to Graves' ophthalmopathy. CDR3s include the opening cysteine and the closing phenylalanine or tryptophan. The D gene is left open where the match is weak. For some rows the clone size is stated as once, few or many, or as a class when expanded; others skip it.

J,size,V,D,CDR3,DNA
TRBJ1-2,NA,TRBV25-1,NA,CASQSGSKVHGYTF,TGTGCCAGCCAATCGGGGAGCAAGGTTCATGGCTACACCTTC
TRBJ2-3,many,TRBV11-1,NA,CASSFRSTDTQYF,TGTGCCAGCAGCTTCAGGAGCACAGATACGCAGTATTTT
TRBJ1-2,many,TRBV13,TRBD1,CASSSRGTVINYGYTF,TGTGCCAGCAGCTCGAGGGGGACAGTGATTAACTATGGCTACACCTTC
TRBJ1-3,few,TRBV5-1,NA,CASSLDTGRGNTIYF,TGCGCCAGCAGCTTGGATACAGGACGAGGAAACACCATATATTTT
TRBJ2-7,many,TRBV5-1,NA,CASSYRPSGSSSYEQYF,TGCGCCAGCAGCTATCGCCCCAGTGGGTCGAGCTCCTACGAGCAGTACTTC
TRBJ2-2,few,TRBV5-1,TRBD2,CASRRTSGRVNTGELFF,TGCGCCAGCAGGAGGACTAGCGGGAGGGTAAACACCGGGGAGCTGTTTTTT
TRBJ2-1,many,TRBV27,NA,CASSPYSVGQFF,TGTGCCAGCAGTCCCTATAGCGTAGGGCAGTTCTTC
TRBJ2-5,NA,TRBV18,NA,CASSTYDKRETQYF,TGTGCCAGCTCGACCTATGACAAGAGAGAGACCCAGTACTTC
TRBJ2-7,many,TRBV20-1,NA,CSARYRSNEQYF,TGCAGTGCTAGATATCGCTCCAACGAGCAGTACTTC
TRBJ1-5,NA,TRBV2,NA,CASSGDLRGPQHF,TGTGCCAGCAGTGGGGACCTCCGGGGGCCCCAGCATTTT
TRBJ1-1,many,TRBV12-3/TRBV12-4,NA,CASSLVMGGHATEAFF,TGTGCCAGCAGTTTAGTCATGGGGGGACATGCTACTGAAGCTTTCTTT
TRBJ1-1,many,TRBV10-3,TRBD1,CAINGQGGNTEAFF,TGTGCCATCAATGGACAGGGCGGAAACACTGAAGCTTTCTTT
TRBJ2-3,NA,TRBV24-1,NA,CATSPPGTTDTQYF,TGTGCCACCAGTCCGCCGGGAACCACAGATACGCAGTATTTT
TRBJ2-7,many,TRBV5-6,TRBD1,CASSFQTGVSEQYF,TGTGCCAGCAGCTTCCAGACAGGGGTCTCCGAGCAGTACTTC
TRBJ1-1,few,TRBV10-3,TRBD1,CATVRDSLNTEAFF,TGTGCCACAGTACGGGACAGTCTGAACACTGAAGCTTTCTTT
TRBJ1-2,NA,TRBV10-3,TRBD1,CAISTGQGYGYTF,TGTGCCATCAGTACGGGACAGGGCTATGGCTACACCTTC
TRBJ2-6,many,TRBV29-1,NA,CSVDGTSGANVLTF,TGCAGCGTTGACGGGACCTCTGGGGCCAACGTCCTGACTTTC
TRBJ1-1,NA,TRBV7-9,TRBD1,CASSLGQGALTNTEAFF,TGTGCCAGCAGCCTTGGACAGGGGGCCCTAACGAACACTGAAGCTTTCTTT
TRBJ1-1,many,TRBV6-1,NA,CASRTHVNTEAFF,TGTGCCAGCAGGACCCATGTGAACACTGAAGCTTTCTTT
TRBJ2-2,few,TRBV11-2,TRBD2,CASSGAGNTGELFF,TGTGCCAGCAGCGGAGCGGGAAACACCGGGGAGCTGTTTTTT
TRBJ2-1,many,TRBV2,TRBD2,CASRVLAGAYNEQFF,TGTGCCAGCAGGGTACTAGCGGGAGCCTACAATGAGCAGTTCTTC
TRBJ2-5,many,TRBV7-2,TRBD1,CASSPGTGMGETQYF,TGTGCCAGCAGCCCGGGGACAGGCATGGGAGAGACCCAGTACTTC